The present entry profiles one T cell receptor beta chain with its context. The length of the CDR3 is 15 residues. Germline CDR1 is KGHSY and CDR2 is FQNENV. The V and J ends lost 4 bases and 1 base respectively, with 11 bases between them. Recruitment covered about 25 US areas and drew participants whose ages spanned about 18 to 100 years. Donors were grouped by their self-reported clinical history. The sample belongs to a study of blood T cell repertoires in COVID-19. Overall study context: Some COVID-19 samples were acute and others convalescent; all came from the United States, Italy and Spain.

As processed by the authors: By means of reference gene primer amplification, nucleated cell counts were estimated. Profiling relied on immunoSEQ multiplex PCR, and the TCRdb table lists in-frame clones only, not all of them. V and J calls and clone size follow that table, whereas D and trimming were derived from the DNA. The top ten hold more than 0.9% of the sample, which has about 350,000 clones, roughly 87% seen once. The source is a woman in her thirties who had recovered from COVID-19. The chain uses TRBV16 and TRBJ1-3; D is unclear. Material for sequencing was PBMCs or T cells enriched from blood (not recorded which). The CDR3 bases are TGTGCCAGCAGCCCAATGGCCGGGTCTGGAAACACCATATATTTT. Residues: CASSPMAGSGNTIYF.